This is a list of T cell receptor beta chains from one sample in a study of cytomegalovirus exposure and HLA in healthy donors. Here immunoSEQ multiplex PCR was the method, and the copy in TCRdb shows in-frame clones only, minus some. Among about 73,000 clones listed, 75% were seen once. Sequences were obtained from PBMCs. These receptors were collected from a man in his 70s in good health and CMV-seronegative. Each CDR3 is given without its conserved first and last residue. Each record gives: D gene, clone size, V gene, CDR3 protein. A D gene is named only where the DNA matches it firmly. Clone size is shown for a subset of rows, as once, few, many or a class of expanded clone.

D: NA; size: NA; V: TRBV5-6; CDR3: ASSLGGPGTEAF
D: NA; size: NA; V: TRBV30; CDR3: AWSRQAAQPQH
D: TRBD2; size: NA; V: TRBV27; CDR3: ASRGTSGTYEQY
D: NA; size: NA; V: TRBV7-2; CDR3: ASSGQGDSSEQY
D: TRBD2; size: NA; V: TRBV11-2; CDR3: ASSTTSGRQETQY
D: TRBD1; size: few; V: TRBV23-1; CDR3: ASSQPGQGYSNQPQH
D: NA; size: NA; V: TRBV19; CDR3: ASSIPGSIQY
D: NA; size: NA; V: TRBV6-6; CDR3: ASSYSSDTQY
D: TRBD1; size: NA; V: TRBV30; CDR3: AWDRGSYEQY
D: TRBD1; size: NA; V: TRBV16; CDR3: ASSHPTGANTGELF
D: TRBD1; size: NA; V: TRBV6-5; CDR3: ASSPDRGNQPQH
D: TRBD1; size: NA; V: TRBV5-5; CDR3: ASSWQGDAYNEQF
D: TRBD1; size: NA; V: TRBV19; CDR3: ASSLDRDTEAF
D: TRBD1; size: NA; V: TRBV11-2; CDR3: ASSQGQLPTGELF